These 30 T cell receptor beta chains share one sample of origin, sequenced in a study of shared clonotypes between healthy human individuals. TCRdb keeps only in-frame clones here, not all; method: immunoSEQ multiplex PCR. The data show about 1.1 million clones, around 78% seen once. The sequenced sample was memory CD4+ T cells from PBMCs. Described subset: CD45RA-negative fraction. Source of these receptors: a man younger than 35 in good health. Some clones in this sample may be carry-over from other donors' samples.

This clone was detected a few times. Other DNA sequences from this sample encode an identical CDR3 as well. The V gene is TRBV7-3, the J gene TRBJ2-1; 11 bases match TRBD2. The germline CDR1 and CDR2 sequences are SGHTA and FQGTGA. This CDR3 comprises 14 residues. V shed 5 bases and J 4 bases; nucleotides not matched to a gene: 1. CDR3 sequence: CASSLAGGYNEQFF. Here the CDR3 DNA reads TGTGCCAGCAGCCTAGCGGGAGGATACAATGAGCAGTTCTTC.

This clone appeared once. The V and J genes are TRBV5-1 and TRBJ2-1; TRBD1 matches 7 bases. V dropped 5 bases and J dropped 8; count of bases not matched to a gene: 4. The CDR3 totals 12 residues. Germline-derived CDR1 and CDR2 are SGHRS and YFSETQ. The CDR3 spells CASSLGGDEQFF. The CDR3 nucleotides are TGCGCCAGCAGTTTAGGGGGCGATGAGCAGTTCTTC. Using reference TRBV5-1 and TRBJ2-1 for the parts outside the CDR3, the full variable domain is KAGVTQTPRYLIKTRGQQVTLSCSPISGHRSVSWYQQTPGQGLQFLFEYFSETQRNKGNFPGRFSGRQFSNSRSEMNVSTLELGDSALYLCASSLGGDEQFFGPGTRLTVL.

This clone appeared a few times. The sample contains more than one DNA sequence encoding this CDR3. The chain carries TRBV7-2 and TRBJ1-1; 8 nucleotides align to TRBD1. This CDR3 region has 14 residues. Trimming cost V 2 bases and J 4 bases; bases outside gene matches: 3. Germline V lookup: CDR1 SGHTA, CDR2 FQGNSA. CDR3 bases: TGTGCCAGCAGCTTACAGGGGGCCGGCACTGAAGCTTTCTTT. It specifies CASSLQGAGTEAFF.

The chain combines TRBV28 with TRBJ2-7; D could derive from TRBD1 or TRBD2 (5 bases each). CDR1 is MDHEN and CDR2 is SYDVKM in the germline V gene. The CDR3 is 13 amino acids. V dropped 4 bases and J dropped 11 bases, with 18 bases sitting between them. The CDR3 protein is CASSSGKPEGEYF. As DNA, the CDR3 is TGTGCCAGCAGTTCGGGAAAACCGGAAGGGGAGTACTTC.

The chain combines TRBV7-2 with TRBJ2-3; D is uncertain. This CDR3 spans 14 amino acids. The germline gives CDR1 SGHTA, CDR2 FQGNSA. Trimming pared 2 bases from V and 0 bases from J, leaving 6 bases between. The CDR3 region is CASSLWPSTDTQYF. CDR3 DNA sequence: TGTGCCAGCAGCTTATGGCCGAGCACAGATACGCAGTATTTT. The entire variable domain, with the rest obtained from reference TRBV7-2 and TRBJ2-3, is as follows: GAGVSQSPSNKVTEKGKDVELRCDPISGHTALYWYRQSLGQGLEFLIYFQGNSAPDKSGLPSDRFSAERTGGSVSTLTIQRTQQEDSAVYLCASSLWPSTDTQYFGPGTRLTVL.

This sequence joins TRBV2 and TRBJ2-5; no firm D call. The germline V and J ends were trimmed by 7 bases and 2 bases, with 11 bases remaining between them. The CDR3 sequence is 13 residues long. The germline V gene has CDR1 SNHLY and CDR2 FYNNEI. CDR3: CASTDVGQETQYF. The CDR3 DNA sequence: TGTGCCAGCACCGACGTGGGACAAGAGACCCAGTACTTC.

The rearrangement links TRBV27 to TRBJ2-3; no reliable D call. Germline assignment: CDR1 MNHEY and CDR2 SMNVEV (reference sequence). The ends were cut back, 8 bases at V and 3 bases at J, with 9 bases in the middle. This CDR3 is built from 12 residues. CDR3 in amino acids: CASAGWTDTQYF. The CDR3 DNA is TGTGCCAGCGCAGGTTGGACAGATACGCAGTATTTT.

The chain is built from TRBV28 and TRBJ2-7; TRBD1 matches 9 bases. CDR1 is MDHEN, CDR2 SYDVKM, per germline. There are 14 residues in the CDR3. The ends lost 6 bases at V and 5 bases at J; junction bases unmatched: 8. CDR3 sequence reads: CASSPSTGGHEQYF. The CDR3 DNA is TGTGCCAGCAGCCCCTCTACAGGGGGCCACGAGCAGTACTTC.

Turning to this clone: This specimen includes other DNA sequences encoding the same CDR3. This chain links TRBV5-8 with TRBJ1-1; D gene unclear. The CDR3 extends over 13 amino acids. Trimming cost V 3 bases and J 0 bases, with 6 bases left between them. From germline, CDR1 is SGHTS and CDR2 YDEGEE. The CDR3 nucleotides read TGTGCCAGCAGCTCGCGACTGAACACTGAAGCTTTCTTT. Amino acids: CASSSRLNTEAFF.

The count of this clone is one. The chain has TRBV5-6 and TRBJ2-2, with 9 nucleotides matching TRBD1. The CDR3 has 17 amino acids. J was trimmed by 3 bases and V by 0 bases; bases with no gene match: 6. The germline V gene has CDR1 SGHDT and CDR2 YYEEEE. The CDR3 bases are TGTGCCAGCAGCTTGGTACAGGGGGCTCGAGACACCGGGGAGCTGTTTTTT. Translation: CASSLVQGARDTGELFF.

This clone appeared a single time. Different DNA sequences within this sample yield the same CDR3. The chain joins TRBV7-2 to TRBJ1-2, with D uncertain. This CDR3 contains 10 residues. V lost 5 bases and J lost 5, with 3 bases in between. CDR1 SGHTA and CDR2 FQGNSA come from the germline V gene. The CDR3 nucleotides read TGTGCCAGCAGCGATTATGGCTACACCTTC. Translating gives CASSDYGYTF.

The V gene is TRBV5-4, the J gene TRBJ2-1; D unclear. Trimming pared 4 bases from V and 9 bases from J, leaving 11 bases between. The CDR3 runs 12 residues. Germline V gene sequence: CDR1 SGHNT, CDR2 YYREEE (reference sequence). CDR3 sequence (DNA): TGTGCCAGCAGCCCTAAGAACAGTGAGCAGTTCTTC. It codes for CASSPKNSEQFF. Filled out from reference TRBV5-4 and TRBJ2-1, the complete variable domain reads ETGVTQSPTHLIKTRGQQVTLRCSSQSGHNTVSWYQQALGQGPQFIFQYYREEENGRGNFPPRFSGLQFPNYSSELNVNALELDDSALYLCASSPKNSEQFFGPGTRLTVL.

The chain is built from TRBV28 and TRBJ2-7; 8 bases align to TRBD1. V was clipped by 3 bases and J by 5 bases; unmatched bases: 9. The germline V gene encodes CDR1 MDHEN and CDR2 SYDVKM. This CDR3 has 15 amino acids. The CDR3 DNA reads TGTGCCAGCAGTTTTTCGACAGGGGTTGGGGACGAGCAGTACTTC. Its translation: CASSFSTGVGDEQYF.

The genes are TRBV7-2 and TRBJ2-1, with 14 positions matching TRBD2. CDR1 is SGHTA and CDR2 is FQGNSA in the germline V gene. The CDR3 sequence is 18 residues long. After removal of 6 bases from V and 3 bases from J, the junction contained 10 bases not matched to a gene. CDR3 residues: CASRPRTSGRPHYNEQFF. The CDR3 DNA reads as TGTGCCAGCAGACCTCGGACTAGCGGGAGGCCCCACTACAATGAGCAGTTCTTC.

This sequence joins TRBV18 and TRBJ1-1; D not resolved. Per the germline V gene, CDR1 is KGHSH and CDR2 is LQKENI. V was trimmed by 3 bases and J by 2 bases, leaving 10 bases between them. The CDR3 is 14 residues long. The CDR3 reads CASSPLGLNTEAFF. The CDR3 DNA follows: TGTGCCAGCTCACCTCTGGGTCTCAACACTGAAGCTTTCTTT.

This clone was observed a few times. The chain joins TRBV9 to TRBJ2-3, with 8 bases identical to TRBD1. Germline CDR1 and CDR2: SGDLS and YYNGEE. The CDR3 length is 16 residues. With V trimmed by 4 bases and J by 2 bases, 9 bases remained unmatched. CDR3 coding DNA: TGTGCCAGCAGCCCCCCAGGGGGCGGTTACACAGATACGCAGTATTTT. It is translated as CASSPPGGGYTDTQYF.

In this sample, this clone turned up a few times. This chain uses TRBV9 with TRBJ2-1; tentative D call: TRBD2 (5 bases). This CDR3 has 12 residues. V was shortened by 3 bases and J by 8 bases, with 9 bases between the two germline ends. Germline V gives CDR1 SGDLS, CDR2 YYNGEE. The DNA of the CDR3 is TGTGCCAGCAGCGGCCTACTAGATGAGCAGTTCTTC. Translated, it gives CASSGLLDEQFF. Based on the CDR3 plus reference TRBV9 and TRBJ2-1, the full variable domain is DSGVTQTPKHLITATGQRVTLRCSPRSGDLSVYWYQQSLDQGLQFLIQYYNGEERAKGNILERFSAQQFPDLHSELNLSSLELGDSALYFCASSGLLDEQFFGPGTRLTVL.

The chain combines TRBV6-1 with TRBJ1-5; D is unresolved. Germline CDR1 reads MNHNS; CDR2 reads SASEGT. The CDR3 length is 13 residues. With 6 bases removed from V and 7 bases from J, the gap between germline ends came to 13 bases. CDR3 nucleotides: TGTGCCAGCAGGATGGGCCTGCAGCAGCCCCAGCATTTT. Residues: CASRMGLQQPQHF.

The rearrangement links TRBV28 to TRBJ2-7; D may correspond to TRBD1 or TRBD2 (5 bases each). This CDR3 has 13 residues. Germline CDR1 is MDHEN and CDR2 is SYDVKM. Trimming pared 3 bases from V and 5 bases from J, leaving 11 bases between. In DNA, the CDR3 is TGTGCCAGCAGTTTTTTTGGGGGAAACGAGCAGTACTTC. Protein sequence: CASSFFGGNEQYF. The variable domain in full, completed from reference TRBV28 and TRBJ2-7, reads DVKVTQSSRYLVKRTGEKVFLECVQDMDHENMFWYRQDPGLGLRLIYFSYDVKMKEKGDIPEGYSVSREKKERFSLILESASTNQTSMYLCASSFFGGNEQYFGPGTRLTVT.

The chain links TRBV6-1 to TRBJ2-4, with 9 bases aligning to TRBD2. The CDR3 is 16 residues long. V dropped 4 bases and J dropped 8; count of bases not matched to a gene: 12. Per germline, CDR1 MNHNS and CDR2 SASEGT. For the CDR3, the DNA is TGTGCCAGCAGTGGCAACCTAGCGGGATGGTCGGACATTCAGTACTTC. It codes for CASSGNLAGWSDIQYF.

This clone was seen just once. This chain joins TRBV10-1 and TRBJ2-1; D is possibly TRBD2 (6 bases). Trimming removed 5 bases at V and 8 bases at J, with 19 bases between. Looked up from germline, CDR1 is WNHNN and CDR2 is SYGVQD (reference sequence). The CDR3 consists of 15 residues. The CDR3 DNA reads TGCGCCAGCAGTTCGGGGAGGACTTCTGGCGATGAGCAGTTCTTC. Protein: CASSSGRTSGDEQFF.

This clone was observed once. In nucleotides, the CDR3 is TGTGCCAGCAGCCTCGGATTGGTCAGCCGGGCTGGGGAGCAGTACTTC. This gives the protein CASSLGLVSRAGEQYF. The V call is TRBV14, the J call TRBJ2-7; unclear D gene. Per germline, CDR1 SGHDN and CDR2 FVKESK. V was cut by 4 bases and J by 7 bases, with 23 bases left in between. The length of the CDR3 is 16 residues.

The rearrangement uses TRBV6-6 and TRBJ2-1; D may be TRBD2 (5 bases). Trimming pared 1 base from V and 9 bases from J, leaving 13 bases between. The germline CDR1 and CDR2 sequences are MNHNY and SVGAGI (reference sequence). CDR3 length equals 14 residues. CDR3 nucleotides: TGTGCCAGCAGTTACTTGCGGGCCCGGGGTGAGCAGTTCTTC. Translated: CASSYLRARGEQFF.

This clone was detected a few times. The rearrangement links TRBV6-5 to TRBJ1-2; tentative D call: TRBD1 (5 bases). Looked up from germline, CDR1 is MNHEY and CDR2 is SVGAGI. V was clipped by 2 bases and J by 7 bases, with 11 bases between them. The CDR3 has 13 amino acids. The CDR3 protein is CASSYPGLGGYTF. In DNA, the CDR3 is TGTGCCAGCAGTTACCCGGGGCTGGGTGGCTACACCTTC.

This clone came up a few times. Other DNA sequences in the sample encode the same CDR3. The V gene is TRBV30, the J gene TRBJ2-5; unclear D gene. This CDR3 is built from 11 residues. The V end lost 4 bases, the J end lost 2 bases, and 5 bases lay between the germline ends. Germline values: CDR1 GTSNPN, CDR2 SVGIG (reference sequence). DNA for the CDR3: TGTGCCTGGACCGGACAAGAGACCCAGTACTTC. Its protein product is CAWTGQETQYF.

The V and J genes are TRBV29-1 and TRBJ1-3, with D tentatively TRBD1 (6 bases). Between the trimmed V and J ends, which lost 6 bases and 2 bases, there was a span of 11 bases. Looked up from germline, CDR1 is SQVTM and CDR2 is ANQGSEA. The CDR3 has 13 residues. CDR3 coding DNA: TGCAGCGTGGCCAGGGGCCCTGGAAACACCATATATTTT. This encodes CSVARGPGNTIYF.

V is TRBV9 and J is TRBJ2-1; D may be TRBD2 (5 bases). The V gene lost 0 bases and the J gene lost 4 bases, with 11 bases spanning the gap. The length of the CDR3 is 15 residues. CDR1 is SGDLS and CDR2 is YYNGEE in the germline V gene. CDR3 region: CASSVGLQRYNEQFF. In DNA form, the CDR3 reads TGTGCCAGCAGCGTAGGGCTCCAGCGGTACAATGAGCAGTTCTTC. The full variable domain, with the rest looked up from reference TRBV9 and TRBJ2-1, is DSGVTQTPKHLITATGQRVTLRCSPRSGDLSVYWYQQSLDQGLQFLIQYYNGEERAKGNILERFSAQQFPDLHSELNLSSLELGDSALYFCASSVGLQRYNEQFFGPGTRLTVL.

CDR3 in DNA: TGTGCCAGCAGCTTTCGATCCGTCCTGACTTTC. Amino acids: CASSFRSVLTF. This chain connects TRBV7-9 to TRBJ2-6; D is undetermined. Germline CDR1 reads SEHNR; CDR2 reads FQNEAQ (reference sequence). Trimming cost V 3 bases and J 12 bases, with 6 bases left between them. The length of the CDR3 is 11 residues.

This clone has at least ten counts. Within the sample, other DNA sequences also encode this same CDR3. The chain joins TRBV27 to TRBJ2-1; TRBD2 agrees at 8 bases. The junction had 4 bases not matched to a gene; V was cut back by 2 bases and J by 4 bases. The V gene's germline CDR1 is MNHEY and CDR2 SMNVEV (reference sequence). CDR3 length: 15 residues. The CDR3 sequence: CASSLRLASYNEQFF. CDR3 nucleotide sequence: TGTGCCAGCAGTTTACGACTAGCGAGTTACAATGAGCAGTTCTTC.

The V and J genes are TRBV28 and TRBJ1-2; weak D call: TRBD1 (6 bases). The germline CDR1 and CDR2 sequences are MDHEN and SYDVKM. The CDR3 runs to 11 residues. V lost 5 bases and J 8 bases, leaving 9 bases between the germline ends. As DNA, the CDR3 is TGTGCCAGCAGTAAGGGACAAGGCTACACCTTC. The encoded protein is CASSKGQGYTF.